This TCR beta chain was documented in a study of beta chain features in type 1 diabetes. Study-wide results and limits: Any HLA effect on TCRB rearrangement was left unresolved by small sub-analyses.

The germline CDR1 and CDR2 sequences are KGHSH and LQKENI. The CDR3 covers 14 residues. V dropped 1 base and J dropped 0 bases, with 4 bases sitting between them. The whole isolated RNA underwent reverse transcription, so sequencing captured expressed TCRB transcripts. Some clones are missing from TCRdb's copy, which holds only in-frame ones; the method was immunoSEQ multiplex PCR. Seen here are fewer than 350,000 clones, 8% observed once, and the top ten hold 0.9% to 1.2%. Blood was drawn once from each donor into heparinised tubes. The draws averaged about 0.11 L. At least ten counts were recorded for this clone. What it binds is unknown.

The sequencing input was central memory CD4+ T cells from blood. The origin of this receptor is a woman aged 18-29 years in good health. The chain links TRBV18 to TRBJ1-3, with D unclear. This chain's CDR3 is CASSPQGSGNTIYF. The CDR3 bases are TGTGCCAGCTCACCACAGGGCTCTGGAAACACCATATATTTT.